This T cell receptor (beta chain) was sequenced for a study of cytomegalovirus exposure and HLA in healthy donors. Of note for this clone: What it recognizes is unknown.

The germline gives CDR1 MNHNS, CDR2 SASEGT. V dropped 2 bases and J dropped 2 bases, with 13 bases sitting between them. The CDR3 has 16 amino acids. PCR involved 60 Vbeta and 13 Jbeta primers. The repertoire was sequenced with immunoSEQ multiplex PCR; TCRdb's copy has only in-frame clones and lacks some. This repertoire shows more than 140,000 clones, roughly 87% found once; its top ten account for approximately 5.5%. Study outcomes and limitations: The CMV antigen specificity of a few CMV-associated chains was confirmed through in vitro analysis. More than 15,000 TCR beta sequences were associated with HLA alleles at 0.05 false discovery rate in a later analysis. With later analysis, a missense DCLRE1C variant became linked to TCR beta V- and J-gene trimming.

The gene calls are TRBV6-1 and TRBJ1-5; TRBD1 might be the D (5 bases). The sequenced material came from PBMCs. The sequence came from a man younger than 45 in good health and CMV-seropositive. The CDR3 DNA reads TGTGCCAGCAGTGAATGGGGGGGGAAAGGCAATCAGCCCCAGCATTTT. Its translation is CASSEWGGKGNQPQHF.